This T cell receptor (beta chain) was sequenced in a study of cytomegalovirus exposure and HLA in healthy donors (dated by TCRdb to 2016 to 2017). With respect to the entire study: An earlier analysis of approximately 640 of the donors reported roughly 270 Gb of sequence data and approximately 110 million unique TCR beta sequences from approximately 180 million T cells. The study used immunosequencing to profile the T cell repertoires of around 600 subjects and linked those repertoires to cytomegalovirus serostatus. Every discovery cohort repertoire had been produced on one sequencing platform. A separate validation cohort of 100 to 150 different subjects was used in addition to the roughly 620-subject first cohort. In an earlier analysis of 587 of the donors, high-throughput TCR beta sequencing was used to judge whether each TCR beta V gene segment behaved as functional or pseudogenic. Donor age, sex, ethnicity and CMV serostatus were compiled alongside the repertoire data. Of the roughly 400 genotyped donors, less than 85% were placed in the genetic ancestry cluster associated with self-reported Caucasian donors. The aim of the study was to test whether cataloging public T cell receptors could identify signatures of past pathogen exposure. HLA typing included class I and class II loci at four-digit resolution. Four or five DR-DQ haplotypes were treated as single units for association and clustering because of strong linkage in the cohort. Rather than drawing on any new phenotypic data, the later analysis identified candidate immune exposures from TCR beta sequences and the way those sequences occurred across donors. To predict cytomegalovirus infection status, the study brought together high-throughput TCR immunosequencing, statistical association of individual TCRs with disease status, and machine learning. A later analysis re-analyzed previously published TCR beta repertoires from 550 to 700 donors and added high-resolution HLA genotyping to study TCR occurrence patterns. A later genetic analysis used genome-wide SNP genotypes for about 65% of the 666 donors, treating that subset as a discovery cohort. An early release that covered some 630 HLA-typed donors contained about 290 gigabases of sequencing data and 85 million to 100 million unique TCR sequences. Across approximately 420 genotyped donors of the cohort, an average of roughly 230,000 unique TCR beta nucleotide sequences per donor were sequenced, and 15% to 20% of those sequences were non-productive. The number of typed donors differed by locus: about 620-640 for A, B, C, DRB1 and DQB1; approximately 540 for DQA1; about 600 for DPA1; and around 490 for DPB1.

Library generation was performed with the immunoSEQ multiplex PCR assay. For the multiplex PCR, a mixture combining 60 forward primers for TCR Vbeta segments and 13 reverse primers for TCR Jbeta segments was used. The CDR3 region of rearranged TCR beta genes was amplified from genomic DNA by a multiplex PCR assay. The amplified TCR beta libraries were sequenced on the Illumina HiSeq System as 87-base-pair reads. On the study's bioinformatics: A later analysis counted around 72 million unique TCR beta chains across the 500 to 850 repertoires, and some 11 million of these chains were shared by at least two donors. To remove PCR and sequencing errors, raw reads were error-corrected and collapsed into unique sequences using a nearest-neighbor algorithm that merged closely related sequences. To assign V, D and J gene segments, CDR3 sequences were aligned to IMGT reference sequences. Each retained sequence needed at least a six-nucleotide match to both a V gene segment and a J gene segment. Rearrangements were called productive when the CDR3 lacked stop codons and stayed in frame with V and J; all others were non-productive. Following IMGT convention, CDR3 was defined as the stretch from the second conserved V-encoded cysteine up to the conserved J-encoded phenylalanine. The earlier analysis of about 640 of the donors excluded any sequence lacking an unambiguous match to a single V gene segment. In an earlier analysis of 587 of the donors, V segments were called functional above 56.7% productive rearrangements and were called segregating when the between-donor standard deviation exceeded 5%. A statistical classification framework was developed to diagnose cytomegalovirus status using the catalog of TCR beta chain sequences. V and J gene assignment, in a later analysis, came from comparing TCR nucleotide sequences with IMGT/GENE-DB human TR gene sequences. The TCRdist pipeline was used in a later analysis to assign CDR3 sequences and most-parsimonious VDJ recombination scenarios. In a later analysis, each TCR beta chain was defined by its CDR3 amino acid sequence together with its V-gene family, and reads lacking a unique V-gene family were excluded. As a way to deal with suspected cross-contamination and a sequencing artifact, a later analysis dropped over 550 nucleotide sequences that were highly shared and had low generation probability. A later analysis calculated a clonal expansion index for each public chain from normalized within-repertoire ranks of inferred template counts. In a later analysis, generation probabilities were computed with a VDJ recombination model fitted to out-of-frame rearrangements, and the resulting probabilities were checked against IGoR. In a later analysis, hypergeometric tests were used to score TCR-TCR, TCR-HLA and TCR-CMV co-occurrence, with a repertoire-size bias correction applied to TCR pairs. A later analysis estimated false discovery rates by permuting HLA or CMV assignments 20 times. A later analysis grouped co-occurring TCRs with DBSCAN, adding TCRdist sequence similarity when clustering within HLA-allele-positive subsets. Repertoires with fewer than 30,000 or more than 120,000 public chains, plus five repertoires with anomalous nucleotide sharing, were excluded from co-occurrence clustering. TCRdb re-hosts the immuneACCESS table, in-frame sequences only. Its copies lack some clones; in the studies checked, an unresolved V gene accounts for under half of them, and the cause for the rest is not known. V and J calls and clone size come straight from that table; D and trimming were deduced from the DNA. For this sample there are more than 140,000 clones; roughly 81% appear just once. The ten largest clonotypes hold around 1.5% of the sample.

The cohort was made up of hundreds of healthy bone marrow donors. At the time of sampling, all cohort members were nominally healthy, though unrecorded immune exposures were likely present. The donor tested CMV seronegative and was one of the 352 seronegative cohort members. Each donor provided a peripheral blood sample, and peripheral blood mononuclear cells were used for TCR beta sequencing. Genomic DNA extraction from the blood cell samples was performed with the Qiagen DNeasy Blood Extraction Kit. The cysteine opens and the phenylalanine closes a CDR3 of 10 amino acids. Just the 30-base CDR3 DNA is kept, in frame starting at base 1. Reading the germline V gene (reference sequence) gives CDR1 GTSNPN and CDR2 SVGIG. Trimming removed 6 bases from V and 6 bases from J, leaving 9 bases between the germline ends. Overall study results and their limits: Because some donors lacked HLA typing at each locus, the association tests relied only on the typed subset. Compared with the roughly 670-donor mean, donors in an Asian-associated ancestry cluster had fewer N-insertions in productive TCRs, according to a later genetic analysis. A further reported finding was that TCR beta sequences accurately predicted the HLA-A and HLA-B alleles for most subjects in the first cohort. A later analysis reported that several top co-occurrence clusters appeared linked to parvovirus B19, influenza, CMV and Epstein-Barr virus. When HLA alleles, especially DR and DQ, strongly co-occurred, attributing TCR associations to individual alleles was difficult. An earlier analysis of around 540 of the donors showed that most TCR beta V segments appeared in productive rearrangements either about 90% or about 30% of the time, which broadly matched IMGT annotations. According to the authors, the approach could potentially be generalized to other disease states and immunological phenotypes. In a later analysis, 16,951 TCR beta sequences were associated with specific HLA alleles at a false discovery rate of 0.05. While some public TCRs were present in many individuals, most TCR sequences turned up only very rarely across donors. Some IMGT-functional V segments, including TRBV6-2 and TRBV6-3, could not be distinguished by the 87-base-pair reads and were therefore excluded. A total of 150 to 200 TCR beta chains were listed by the study as associated with cytomegalovirus. Roughly uniform sequencing depth across donors was assumed in presence/absence analyses, although this assumption may not hold. In both the original and validation cohorts, the classifier was reported to diagnose cytomegalovirus status with high specificity and sensitivity. In a later genetic analysis, a missense DCLRE1C variant was associated with V-gene and J-gene trimming of TCR beta chains, and the association was replicated in an independent cohort. In this cohort, only TCR beta chains were sequenced, and detectable features were limited by the absence of alpha or paired-chain data. A later analysis found that HLA-associated TCR beta chains were more clonally expanded and had lower generation probabilities than equally common non-associated chains. In a later analysis, most CMV-associated TCR beta chains were found to appear HLA-restricted, with HLA associations seemingly driven largely by CMV exposure. Linkage disequilibrium might explain the correlated functional status among segregating V segments, but an unknown experimental factor could not be excluded. For the cohort, immune exposure information was limited to CMV serostatus. In a later analysis, the rate of TCR association differed among HLA loci, with DRB1 alleles having the most associated TCRs and HLA-C alleles having the fewest. The earlier analysis of 587 of the donors excluded seventeen rarely observed V segments, including chromosome 9 orphons, because counts were too low. A group of highly shared sequence variants was considered likely to be a technical artifact of the sequencing pipeline. In vitro tests confirmed that a few of the cytomegalovirus-associated TCR beta chains recognize cytomegalovirus antigens.

As concerns this clone: Its antigen remains unidentified. Base-call qualities are not available, and no considerably larger clone is one nucleotide away.

Sample: PBMCs. The chain links TRBV30 with TRBJ2-7; confidence is insufficient to name the D gene. The sequence derives from a female donor in good health and CMV-seronegative. The nucleotide sequence reads as follows: TGTGCCTGTGACATCGGCGAGCAGTACTTC. It translates to CACDIGEQYF.